There are a few counts of the clone carrying this T cell receptor beta chain. Researchers ran the PCR with 60 Vbeta and 13 Jbeta primers. Assay used: immunoSEQ multiplex PCR; TCRdb lists only in-frame clones, some missing. Among around 200,000 clones, around 86% were seen once, and the ten largest hold 6.3%. This record belongs to a study of cytomegalovirus exposure and HLA in healthy donors. CDR1 and CDR2 from the germline V gene are LGHNA and YSLEER. Trimming at V came to 1 base and at J to 8 bases, leaving 5 bases not matched to a gene. The CDR3 loop spans 15 amino acids. The V gene is TRBV4-3, the J gene TRBJ1-4, with TRBD1 matching 9 bases. The material sequenced was PBMCs. This sequence originates from a man aged 35-49 years in good health and CMV-seropositive. CDR3 sequence (DNA): TGCGCCAGCAGCCAAGGGGACAGGGACGGGGAAAAACTGTTTTTT. Its translation: CASSQGDRDGEKLFF.